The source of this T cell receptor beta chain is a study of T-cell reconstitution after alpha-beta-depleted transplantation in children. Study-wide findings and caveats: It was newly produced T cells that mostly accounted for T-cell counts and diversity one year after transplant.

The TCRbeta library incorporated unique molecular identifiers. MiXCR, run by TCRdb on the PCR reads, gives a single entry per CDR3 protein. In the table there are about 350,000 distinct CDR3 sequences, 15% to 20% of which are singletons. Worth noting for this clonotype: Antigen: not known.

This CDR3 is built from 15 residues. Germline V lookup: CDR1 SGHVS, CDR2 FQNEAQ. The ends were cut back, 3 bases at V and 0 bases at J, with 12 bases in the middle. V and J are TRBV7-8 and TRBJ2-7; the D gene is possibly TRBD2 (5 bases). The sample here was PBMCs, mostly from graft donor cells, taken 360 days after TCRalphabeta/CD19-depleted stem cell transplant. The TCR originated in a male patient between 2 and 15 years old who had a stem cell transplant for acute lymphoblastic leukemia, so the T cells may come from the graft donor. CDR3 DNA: TGTGCCAGCAGCTTTGACCCGGGGAGCTCCTACGAGCAGTACTTC. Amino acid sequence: CASSFDPGSSYEQYF.